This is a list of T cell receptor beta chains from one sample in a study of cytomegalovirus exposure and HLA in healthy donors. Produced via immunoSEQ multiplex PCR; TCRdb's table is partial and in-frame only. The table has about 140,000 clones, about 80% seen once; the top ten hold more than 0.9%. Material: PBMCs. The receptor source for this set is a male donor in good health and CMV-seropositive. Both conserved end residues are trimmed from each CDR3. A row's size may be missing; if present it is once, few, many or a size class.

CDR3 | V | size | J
SVGTGANQPQH | TRBV29-1 | . | TRBJ1-5
ASSRIDRSSGNTIY | TRBV7-8 | . | TRBJ1-3
ASSLYGQSYEQY | TRBV7-6 | . | TRBJ2-7
ASSQGPGQFSYEQY | TRBV4-3 | . | .
ASNYGGTGSGANVLT | TRBV28 | . | TRBJ2-6
ASSLSAGVGTGELF | TRBV7-2 | few | TRBJ2-2
ASSSGLPDEQY | TRBV7-2 | . | TRBJ2-7
ASSVSGTYNEQF | TRBV10-2 | . | TRBJ2-1
ASSERGGYGQPQH | TRBV25-1 | . | TRBJ1-5
ASSSTSGVNTGELF | TRBV5-4 | . | TRBJ2-2
ASSWTSGYNEQF | TRBV6-5 | few | TRBJ2-1
ASSSTGTRTEAF | TRBV6-5 | . | TRBJ1-1
ASSLIWDRGSHEQY | TRBV7-8 | once | TRBJ2-7
ASSAGTGEIGELF | TRBV6-4 | once | TRBJ2-2
ASSLVRAGIETEAF | TRBV5-6 | . | TRBJ1-1
ASSQDRLDAYNEQF | TRBV4-1 | . | TRBJ2-1
ASSLAGAGVIGSEQF | TRBV7-8 | . | TRBJ2-1
ASSSNDQVETQY | TRBV5-1 | . | TRBJ2-5
ASSLDGTVQETQY | TRBV5-1 | . | TRBJ2-5
ASSLGRGLAGYEQY | TRBV7-6 | . | TRBJ2-7
ATSPDRGRSEAF | TRBV15 | . | TRBJ1-1
ATFLQAGVWETQY | TRBV2 | once | TRBJ2-5
ASSATSEVPEQY | TRBV6-6 | . | TRBJ2-7
ASSSASGGNEQY | TRBV13 | . | TRBJ2-7
ASSQLTGSNTEAF | TRBV14 | . | TRBJ1-1
ASRMTNAYQETQY | TRBV2 | once | TRBJ2-5
ASGPSGANVLT | TRBV7-7 | . | TRBJ2-6
ASSQASGGLYEQY | TRBV4-2 | . | TRBJ2-7
ASSYGLAGESEQY | TRBV7-7 | . | TRBJ2-7